These T cell receptor beta chains were read from a single sample in a study of OX40 agonist ivuxolimab in advanced cancers. Only in-frame clones appear in the TCRdb table, and some are missing; sequencing was by immunoSEQ multiplex PCR. The table lists some 46,000 clones, over 90% of them singletons. This specimen was CD4+ or CD8+ T cells sorted from blood, taken in a trial of the OX40 agonist ivuxolimab. Receptor source: an adult with an advanced solid tumor such as melanoma, head and neck, liver or kidney cancer. The CDR3 runs from the conserved cysteine through the conserved F or W. The order of the fields is J gene, V gene, CDR3 protein.

J gene: TRBJ1-1
V gene: TRBV27
CDR3 protein: CASSPRQGPNTEAFF

J gene: TRBJ2-2
V gene: TRBV7-7
CDR3 protein: CASSVQGTGELFF

J gene: TRBJ2-7
V gene: TRBV9
CDR3 protein: CASSTTGTSQDEQYF

J gene: TRBJ2-7
V gene: TRBV9
CDR3 protein: CASSVDGTSAPRHEQYF

J gene: TRBJ2-5
V gene: TRBV5-6
CDR3 protein: CASSLVETQYF

J gene: TRBJ2-3
V gene: TRBV13
CDR3 protein: CASSTRRYQSGTLGPDTQYF

J gene: TRBJ2-1
V gene: TRBV27
CDR3 protein: CASSYGAGVLNEQFF

J gene: TRBJ2-3
V gene: TRBV27
CDR3 protein: CASSLGGRARDTQYF

J gene: TRBJ2-3
V gene: TRBV11-3
CDR3 protein: CASSLVSGAGNTDTQYF

J gene: TRBJ2-1
V gene: TRBV6-5
CDR3 protein: CASSLGGEQFF

J gene: TRBJ1-2
V gene: TRBV9
CDR3 protein: CASAPDRGEGYTF

J gene: TRBJ2-3
V gene: TRBV7-2
CDR3 protein: CASSSGLEGADTQYF

J gene: TRBJ2-1
V gene: TRBV4-3
CDR3 protein: CASSQDRGTSGNEQFF

J gene: TRBJ2-1
V gene: TRBV4-3
CDR3 protein: CASSPRLAGGRLQQFF

J gene: TRBJ2-7
V gene: TRBV5-6
CDR3 protein: CASSPRFPLEQYF

J gene: TRBJ2-2
V gene: TRBV13
CDR3 protein: CASSPTGGTGELFF

J gene: TRBJ1-2
V gene: TRBV6-4
CDR3 protein: CASSDLAEARSSYGYTF

J gene: TRBJ2-1
V gene: TRBV7-2
CDR3 protein: CASSLVAGGGSNEQFF

J gene: TRBJ2-7
V gene: TRBV7-3
CDR3 protein: CASSFTGTSNEQYF

J gene: TRBJ2-3
V gene: TRBV27
CDR3 protein: CASSHDGTRTDTQYF

J gene: TRBJ2-5
V gene: TRBV11-2
CDR3 protein: CASSQVLAGVAETQYF

J gene: TRBJ2-1
V gene: TRBV4-3
CDR3 protein: CASSQDWGGSLNEQFF

J gene: TRBJ2-3
V gene: TRBV28
CDR3 protein: CASSPPGPITDTQYF

J gene: TRBJ1-1
V gene: TRBV6-5
CDR3 protein: CASQDRARTEAFF

J gene: TRBJ2-3
V gene: TRBV7-3
CDR3 protein: CASSLIGSDTQYF

J gene: TRBJ1-1
V gene: TRBV7-9
CDR3 protein: CASSPLNTEAFF

J gene: TRBJ2-7
V gene: TRBV5-6
CDR3 protein: CASAGASGPEQYF

J gene: TRBJ2-3
V gene: TRBV20-1
CDR3 protein: CSAPREDTQYF

J gene: TRBJ2-1
V gene: TRBV15
CDR3 protein: CATSPSGSFNEQFF

J gene: TRBJ1-1
V gene: TRBV14
CDR3 protein: CASKAGEGPNTEAFF

J gene: TRBJ1-5
V gene: TRBV6-6
CDR3 protein: CASNTGTDSNQPQHF

J gene: TRBJ2-7
V gene: TRBV27
CDR3 protein: CASSLEGLAGYYYEQYF

J gene: TRBJ2-5
V gene: TRBV11-3
CDR3 protein: CASSSFVAGGSETQYF

J gene: TRBJ2-7
V gene: TRBV27
CDR3 protein: CASSSPGTGATKSYEQYF

J gene: TRBJ2-3
V gene: TRBV21-1
CDR3 protein: CASSTLIERRGTDTQYF

J gene: TRBJ2-7
V gene: TRBV28
CDR3 protein: CASSLLGREQYF

J gene: TRBJ2-3
V gene: TRBV9
CDR3 protein: CASSVPGLAAHTDTQYF

J gene: TRBJ2-5
V gene: TRBV21-1
CDR3 protein: CASLLGLAGGSMLYF

J gene: TRBJ2-1
V gene: TRBV11-3
CDR3 protein: CASSSGVETSGRAYNEQFF

J gene: TRBJ2-2
V gene: TRBV19
CDR3 protein: CASSIRGSTGELFF

J gene: TRBJ1-2
V gene: TRBV6-5
CDR3 protein: CASSYGQGLGYTF

J gene: TRBJ2-1
V gene: TRBV5-4
CDR3 protein: CASSFYNEQFF

J gene: TRBJ2-7
V gene: TRBV9
CDR3 protein: CASSVATGNYEQYF

J gene: TRBJ1-5
V gene: TRBV4-1
CDR3 protein: CASSQVAESNQPQHF